Below are 30 T cell receptor beta chains sequenced from a single sample in a study of identical twins. Using its own MiXCR run on the 5' RACE reads, TCRdb lists one record per CDR3 protein. The sample consists of fewer than 900,000 distinct CDR3 sequences, about 20% of them appearing once. In addition, the sample was reused for a study of T cells expressing NK-cell markers.

Sequenced material: PBMCs. These receptors were taken from a woman aged 18-29 years in good health.

Written as DNA, the CDR3 is TGTGCCAGCAGTTACTCGGGCAGGGACGAGCAGTACTTC. Protein sequence: CASSYSGRDEQYF. The chain couples TRBV6-5 to TRBJ2-7; weak D call: TRBD1 (5 bases). Trimming cost V 0 bases and J 5 bases, with 8 bases left between them. Per germline, CDR1 MNHEY and CDR2 SVGAGI. The CDR3 covers 13 residues.

This clonotype was detected a few times. This sequence joins TRBV28 and TRBJ1-2; D unclear. The CDR3 runs to 14 residues. Germline CDR1 and CDR2: MDHEN and SYDVKM. Trimming cost V 6 bases and J 7 bases, with 18 bases left between them. CDR3 nucleotide sequence: TGTGCCAGCAGCTGGACCACTCTAAATGGTGGCTACACCTTC. Translating it yields CASSWTTLNGGYTF.

This chain links TRBV5-5 with TRBJ2-2, with D uncertain. The CDR3 totals 13 residues. The germline gives CDR1 SGHKS, CDR2 YYEKEE (reference sequence). Trimming took off 3 bases at V and 6 bases at J, with 9 bases between the two ends. CDR3 loop: CASSSTRSGELFF. The CDR3 bases are TGTGCCAGCAGCTCGACCAGGTCCGGGGAGCTGTTTTTT.

V gene TRBV30 combines with J gene TRBJ1-5; D might be TRBD1 (5 bases). Germline CDR1 and CDR2: GTSNPN and SVGIG (reference sequence). Trimming shortened V by 0 bases and J by 6 bases, and 12 bases separated the two germline ends. The CDR3 extends over 14 amino acids. The CDR3 region has the DNA TGTGCCTGGAGTGTACGGTCCGGGGGTCAGCCCCAGCATTTT. The encoded protein is CAWSVRSGGQPQHF.

This clonotype has just a few counts. The V gene is TRBV12-3 or TRBV12-4, the J gene TRBJ2-1, with D possibly TRBD1 on 5 matching bases. V was cut by 7 bases and J by 12 bases, with 13 bases left in between. The CDR3 loop spans 11 amino acids. The CDR3 coding sequence is TGTGCCAGCACCCAGAGGACAAGGCAGTTCTTC. This sequence encodes CASTQRTRQFF.

J is TRBJ1-4 and V is TRBV20-1; D gene uncertain. The CDR3 sequence is 16 residues long. Trimming pared 0 bases from V and 2 bases from J, leaving 13 bases between. Germline values: CDR1 DFQATT, CDR2 SNEGSKA (reference sequence). The CDR3 DNA reads as TGCAGTGCTAGAGAAGGTGTTGGGTGGACTAATGAAAAACTGTTTTTT. Protein: CSAREGVGWTNEKLFF.

CDR3 residues: CASGRREDEQYF. The DNA of the CDR3 is TGTGCCAGCGGTCGGAGGGAAGACGAGCAGTACTTC. The chain couples TRBV5-8 to TRBJ2-7; D is perhaps TRBD2 (6 bases). Germline assignment: CDR1 SGHTS and CDR2 YDEGEE. This CDR3 contains 12 residues. V was clipped by 7 bases and J by 5 bases, with 13 bases between them.

This clonotype was observed a few times. The chain has TRBV5-5 and TRBJ2-1, with D tentatively TRBD1 (5 bases). Germline values: CDR1 SGHKS, CDR2 YYEKEE (reference sequence). This CDR3 contains 13 residues. Trimming removed 0 bases at V and 15 bases at J, with 16 bases between. CDR3 DNA sequence: TGTGCCAGCAGCTTGGGGGGCGGAATTATGCCGTTCTTC. This codes for CASSLGGGIMPFF.

J is TRBJ2-7 and V is TRBV3-1; 10 nucleotides align to TRBD2. There are 17 residues in the CDR3. V lost 4 bases, J lost 7 bases, and 16 bases stayed unmatched. CDR1 is LGHDT and CDR2 is YNNKEL in the germline V gene (reference sequence). The CDR3 bases are TGTGCCAGCAGCCCCATTCCTGTTGTAGCGGGGGGACAGGAGCAGTACTTC. This sequence encodes CASSPIPVVAGGQEQYF.

This clonotype was observed a few times. V and J are TRBV7-9 and TRBJ1-2; 7 bases are a match to TRBD1. V shed 5 bases and J 3 bases; nucleotides not matched to a gene: 6. Germline V gives CDR1 SEHNR, CDR2 FQNEAQ (reference sequence). The CDR3 covers 14 residues. This chain's CDR3 is CASSGRGVDYGYTF. CDR3 nucleotides: TGTGCCAGCAGCGGCAGGGGGGTCGACTATGGCTACACCTTC.

The chain carries TRBV7-9 and TRBJ2-1; TRBD2 matches 12 bases. Unmatched junction bases numbered 15, after V lost 5 bases and J lost 13 bases. This CDR3 region has 16 residues. Germline V lookup: CDR1 SEHNR, CDR2 FQNEAQ (reference sequence). The CDR3 here is CASSARLAGDGEGQFF. CDR3 sequence (DNA): TGTGCCAGCAGCGCAAGACTAGCGGGAGACGGGGAGGGACAGTTCTTC. The full variable domain, with the rest looked up from reference TRBV7-9 and TRBJ2-1, is DTGVSQNPRHKITKRGQNVTFRCDPISEHNRLYWYRQTLGQGPEFLTYFQNEAQLEKSRLLSDRFSAERPKGSFSTLEIQRTEQGDSAMYLCASSARLAGDGEGQFFGPGTRLTVL.

This clonotype was seen more than once but under ten times. The chain joins TRBV7-9 to TRBJ2-5; a weak D match, TRBD2 (6 bases). The CDR3 is made up of 15 amino acids. V shed 5 bases and J shed 3 bases, with 16 bases lying between them. Germline CDR1 reads SEHNR; CDR2 reads FQNEAQ (reference sequence). This CDR3 is CASSLIGKREETQYF. CDR3 nucleotides: TGTGCCAGCAGCCTGATCGGAAAGCGGGAAGAGACCCAGTACTTC.

This clonotype was seen only a few times. This chain links TRBV7-8 with TRBJ1-2, with no clear D. This CDR3 is 12 amino acids long. V lost 1 base to trimming and J lost 7 bases, with 7 bases between them. Germline lookup yields CDR1 SGHVS and CDR2 FQNEAQ. The CDR3 nucleotides are TGTGCCAGCAGCTTAGGGAGTGCTGGCTACACCTTC. Its translation is CASSLGSAGYTF.

The V call is TRBV6-2 or TRBV6-3, the J call TRBJ2-5; TRBD2 matches at 8 bases. CDR1 and CDR2 (germline): MNHEY, SVGEGT. The CDR3 consists of 15 residues. J lost 5 bases, V lost 4 bases, and 9 bases had no gene match. CDR3 sequence reads: CASSFPGSGTETQYF. DNA of the CDR3: TGTGCCAGCAGTTTCCCCGGTAGCGGGACGGAGACCCAGTACTTC.

This clonotype was observed a handful of times. The CDR3, as DNA: TGTGCCAGCAGCTTTCCAGTCGACGGGAGTTCCGAGCAGTTCTTC. Translated: CASSFPVDGSSEQFF. This sequence joins TRBV7-2 and TRBJ2-1; tentatively, D is TRBD2 (6 bases). This CDR3 has 15 residues. Per the germline V gene, CDR1 is SGHTA and CDR2 is FQGNSA. V was trimmed by 3 bases and J by 10 bases, leaving 19 bases between them.

The V and J genes are TRBV5-1 and TRBJ1-1; tentative D call: TRBD1 (5 bases). The germline V gene encodes CDR1 SGHRS and CDR2 YFSETQ. The CDR3 length is 15 residues. With 2 bases removed from V and 0 bases from J, the gap between germline ends came to 11 bases. The CDR3 loop reads CASSFQGPMNTEAFF. The CDR3 DNA reads TGCGCCAGCAGCTTTCAGGGCCCCATGAACACTGAAGCTTTCTTT.

This clonotype was seen a handful of times. The chain uses TRBV19 and TRBJ2-3, with 9 bases aligning to TRBD2. Germline CDR1 is LNHDA and CDR2 is SQIVND (reference sequence). Trimming removed 11 bases from V and 5 bases from J; junction bases left unmatched: 8. The CDR3 spans 13 residues. DNA for the CDR3: TGTGCCGGGTCTAGCGGGATTAAAGATACGCAGTATTTT. Amino acid sequence: CAGSSGIKDTQYF.

The rearrangement links TRBV18 to TRBJ1-5, with TRBD1 identical over 7 bases. The germline V gene has CDR1 KGHSH and CDR2 LQKENI. The CDR3 has 15 residues. V shed 2 bases and J 6 bases; nucleotides not matched to a gene: 7. The CDR3 DNA sequence: TGTGCCAGCTCACCAGCTTGGAAGGGGGCTCAGCCCCAGCATTTT. This sequence encodes CASSPAWKGAQPQHF.

V and J are TRBV20-1 and TRBJ2-2; TRBD1 is a possible D gene (5 bases). CDR1 and CDR2 (germline): DFQATT, SNEGSKA (reference sequence). V was cut by 6 bases and J by 1 base, with 12 bases left in between. CDR3 length: 14 amino acids. The CDR3, as DNA: TGCAGTGCATACAGGCCGGGGAACACCGGGGAGCTGTTTTTT. It encodes CSAYRPGNTGELFF.

V gene TRBV12-3 or TRBV12-4 combines with J gene TRBJ2-4, with D unclear. The V end was cut by 6 bases, the J end by 0 bases, with 9 bases between. This CDR3 is built from 14 residues. The CDR3 spells CASSPRRAKNIQYF. The CDR3 nucleotides are TGTGCCAGCAGCCCTCGGAGAGCCAAAAACATTCAGTACTTC.

This clonotype was seen repeatedly, ten times or more. The CDR3: CANRRGQVDYEQYF. The DNA for the CDR3 is TGTGCCAACCGTCGGGGACAGGTGGACTACGAGCAGTACTTC. This sequence joins TRBV6-1 and TRBJ2-7; 8 nucleotides align to TRBD1. The trim removed 10 bases at V and 3 bases at J, leaving 11 bases unmatched. The CDR3 covers 14 residues. The germline V gene has CDR1 MNHNS and CDR2 SASEGT.

The sample holds a few counts of this clonotype. The chain recombines TRBV12-3 or TRBV12-4 with TRBJ2-3; unclear D gene. CDR3 length: 14 amino acids. Trimming shortened V by 4 bases and J by 3 bases, and 11 bases separated the two germline ends. This chain's CDR3 is CASSSSRITDTQYF. CDR3 nucleotides: TGTGCCAGCAGTTCCTCCCGGATAACAGATACGCAGTATTTT.

The J gene is TRBJ2-2, the V gene TRBV4-1; D remains ambiguous. This CDR3 has 13 amino acids. V lost 0 bases and J lost 8, with 7 bases in between. Germline values: CDR1 MGHRA, CDR2 YSYEKL. DNA for the CDR3: TGCGCCAGCAGCCAAGATACGGGTGGGGAGCTGTTTTTT. Amino acid sequence: CASSQDTGGELFF.

CDR3 in DNA: TGCAGTGCTAGAGATATCCGCCGTACTAGCGGGGGGGGTAACAATGAGCAGTTCTTC. Its translation: CSARDIRRTSGGGNNEQFF. The gene calls are TRBV20-1 and TRBJ2-1, with 13 positions matching TRBD2. Germline CDR1 and CDR2: DFQATT and SNEGSKA (reference sequence). V dropped 0 bases and J dropped 5; count of bases not matched to a gene: 13. The CDR3 sequence is 19 residues long.

The table lists this clonotype with a few counts. The chain is built from TRBV29-1 and TRBJ2-1; TRBD2 agrees at 12 bases. With 3 bases clipped from V and 8 bases from J, the junction kept 5 bases outside the gene matches. The germline V gene encodes CDR1 SQVTM and CDR2 ANQGSEA. The CDR3 spans 14 residues. This CDR3 reads CSVDPSGRAYEQFF. CDR3 bases: TGCAGCGTTGATCCTAGCGGGAGGGCCTATGAGCAGTTCTTC.

CDR3 sequence reads: CASSRRDRGGELFF. CDR3 nucleotide sequence: TGTGCCAGCAGCAGAAGGGACCGCGGCGGGGAGCTGTTTTTT. The V and J genes are TRBV12-3 or TRBV12-4 and TRBJ2-2; the D call may be TRBD1 or TRBD2 (5 bases each). The CDR3 is 14 residues long. V dropped 6 bases and J dropped 7 bases, with 15 bases sitting between them.

This clonotype was seen a few times. V and J are TRBV4-1 and TRBJ2-7, with a weak D call TRBD1 (6 bases). Germline V gene data show CDR1 as MGHRA and CDR2 as YSYEKL. V lost 0 bases to trimming and J lost 6 bases, with 18 bases between them. CDR3 length equals 16 residues. In nucleotides, the CDR3 is TGCGCCAGCAGCCAAGATCGGAGTCAGGGGATATCCGAGCAGTACTTC. Translated, it gives CASSQDRSQGISEQYF.

The chain has TRBV7-2 and TRBJ2-3, with D possibly being TRBD1 (5 bases). V lost 1 base, J lost 1 base, and 9 bases lay in between. The CDR3 runs to 15 residues. CDR1 and CDR2 from the germline V gene are SGHTA and FQGNSA. CDR3 residues: CASSLEGYGTDTQYF. DNA for the CDR3: TGTGCCAGCAGCTTAGAGGGGTACGGCACAGATACGCAGTATTTT.

The J gene is TRBJ1-4, the V gene TRBV9; no clear D gene. V lost 0 bases and J lost 11, with 14 bases in between. The CDR3 totals 14 residues. Germline CDR1 and CDR2: SGDLS and YYNGEE. DNA for the CDR3: TGTGCCAGCAGCGTAGAGGGCAGACCGGAGAAACTGTTTTTT. Its translation is CASSVEGRPEKLFF.

J is TRBJ1-4 and V is TRBV28; no clear D. With 7 bases removed from V and 6 bases from J, the gap between germline ends came to 12 bases. Germline V gives CDR1 MDHEN, CDR2 SYDVKM. CDR3 size: 13 residues. CDR3 DNA sequence: TGTGCCAGCAATGGACCGACGGATGAAAAACTGTTTTTT. Translated, it gives CASNGPTDEKLFF.